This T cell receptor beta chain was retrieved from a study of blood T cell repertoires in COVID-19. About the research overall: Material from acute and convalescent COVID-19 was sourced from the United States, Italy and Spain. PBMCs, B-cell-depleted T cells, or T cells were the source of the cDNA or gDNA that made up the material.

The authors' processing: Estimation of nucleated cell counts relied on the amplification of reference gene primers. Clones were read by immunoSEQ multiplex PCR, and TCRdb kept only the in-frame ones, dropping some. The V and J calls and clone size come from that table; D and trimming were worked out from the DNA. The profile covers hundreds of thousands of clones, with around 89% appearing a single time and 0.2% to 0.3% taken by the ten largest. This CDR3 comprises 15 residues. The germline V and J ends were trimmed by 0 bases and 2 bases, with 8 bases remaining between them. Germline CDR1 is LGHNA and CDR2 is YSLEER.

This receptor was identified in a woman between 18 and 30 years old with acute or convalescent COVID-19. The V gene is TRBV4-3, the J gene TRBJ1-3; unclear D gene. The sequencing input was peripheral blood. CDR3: CASSQDQSPGNTIYF. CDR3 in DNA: TGCGCCAGCAGCCAAGATCAGTCCCCTGGAAACACCATATATTTT.